The following is a TCR beta chain sequence with its context. Its specificity is not known. Data came from immunoSEQ multiplex PCR; TCRdb stores just in-frame clones and leaves some out. The data contain around 2,600 clones, about nine tenths of them singletons. This sample stems from a study of immune evolution from preneoplasia to lung adenocarcinoma. Between about 2014 and 2018, patients underwent resection in Japan or China. General study points: Normal lung had the highest top T cell clone frequencies. Later-stage lesions seemingly showed higher T cell density and diversity than normal lung.

The CDR3 is made up of 13 amino acids. V was shortened by 0 bases and J by 9 bases, with 9 bases between the two germline ends. Germline assignment: CDR1 SNHLY and CDR2 FYNNEI. The sequenced sample was FFPE adjacent normal lung tissue. This TCR was recovered from a person in their 70s with lung adenocarcinoma. V usage is TRBV2 and J usage is TRBJ1-5; D remains ambiguous. The CDR3 spells CASSEALSRPQHF. The CDR3 DNA reads TGTGCCAGCAGTGAAGCCCTCTCTCGGCCCCAGCATTTT.